This TCR beta chain was captured in a study of T cell responses to AZD1222 COVID-19 vaccine. Whole-study findings and limits: White British donors predominated, females outnumbered males, and clonal diversity was possibly underestimated. Targeting of unmutated variant regions was reportedly seen in nearly half of spike-specific TCRs. Spike was spanned by vaccine-associated CD4 TCRs, with dominance at 160-218 and 743-854.

The assay was immunoSEQ multiplex PCR, and TCRdb's table has in-frame clones only and misses some. This sample has over 110,000 clones, with roughly 93% found just once. Regarding this clone: Its antigen is unidentified.

The germline CDR1 and CDR2 sequences are SGHVS and FQNEAQ. V lost 3 bases, J lost 0 bases, and 14 bases lay in between. The CDR3 is made up of 17 amino acids. The chain links TRBV7-8 to TRBJ2-2; weak D call: TRBD2 (6 bases). Sequencing used peripheral blood, obtained after recovery from COVID-19. This TCR came from an adult who had recovered from COVID-19. CDR3 coding DNA: TGTGCCAGCAGCTTTTTCACGGCGGGACCGAACACCGGGGAGCTGTTTTTT. Its protein product is CASSFFTAGPNTGELFF. The complete variable domain, with remaining parts taken from reference TRBV7-8 and TRBJ2-2, reads GAGVSQSPRYKVAKRGQDVALRCDPISGHVSLFWYQQALGQGPEFLTYFQNEAQLDKSGLPSDRFFAERPEGSVSTLKIQRTQQEDSAVYLCASSFFTAGPNTGELFFGEGSRLTVL.